This TCR beta chain was identified during a study of Tregs in tolerant kidney transplant recipients. Some clones are missing from TCRdb's copy, which holds only in-frame ones; the method was immunoSEQ multiplex PCR. The sample holds 50,000 or so clones; approximately 89% are singletons and the top ten take roughly 15%. Study-wide findings and caveats: This study did not directly address biological reproducibility.

Related graft donors supplied nonmyeloablative bone marrow transplants, and mixed chimerism was transient. Unstimulated Tregs (CD4+CD25+CD127-) and CD4+CD25- non-Tregs were sorted from PBMCs. With respect to this clone: As yet, its antigen is unknown.

V trimming: 6 bases; J trimming: 4 bases; junction bases outside the gene matches: 18. Germline V lookup: CDR1 MNHEY, CDR2 SMNVEV (reference sequence). This CDR3 is 18 amino acids long. The sample here was CD8+ T cells from blood (PBMCs), taken 12 months after the transplant. This receptor was taken from a human patient who received a combined kidney and bone marrow transplant. Among the T cells, some may be from the graft donor. The J gene is TRBJ2-5, the V gene TRBV27, with 9 bases that match TRBD2. The CDR3 is CASRLPLQRGDLPETQYF. Written as DNA, the CDR3 is TGTGCCAGCAGGCTCCCCTTACAGCGGGGGGACCTTCCAGAGACCCAGTACTTC.